The 3 T cell receptor beta chains below all came from one sample that was sequenced in a study of blood T cell repertoires in COVID-19. Data came from immunoSEQ multiplex PCR; TCRdb stores just in-frame clones and leaves some out. The sample contains approximately 350,000 clones, roughly 90% of which appear only once. The specimen was peripheral blood. Receptors originate from a woman younger than 45 with COVID-19, enrolled during active disease.

The chain recombines TRBV24-1 with TRBJ1-2; D gene uncertain. This CDR3 is 13 amino acids long. Germline lookup yields CDR1 KGHDR and CDR2 SFDVKD. The V gene lost 4 bases and the J gene lost 3 bases, with 8 bases spanning the gap. The CDR3 reads CATSDGRDYGYTF. The CDR3 DNA follows: TGTGCCACCAGTGACGGGAGGGACTATGGCTACACCTTC.

V gene TRBV19 combines with J gene TRBJ2-7; 13 bases line up with TRBD2. CDR3 length: 16 residues. The V segment lost 5 bases and the J segment 8 bases; nucleotides outside the gene matches: 12. Germline lookup yields CDR1 LNHDA and CDR2 SQIVND (reference sequence). For the CDR3, the DNA is TGTGCCAGTAGTCTCCGGACTAGCGGGGGCCAAAGAAAGCAGTACTTC. Its protein is CASSLRTSGGQRKQYF.

The chain uses TRBV18 and TRBJ1-4; D gene uncertain. Germline values: CDR1 KGHSH, CDR2 LQKENI. V dropped 1 base and J dropped 5 bases, with 11 bases sitting between them. The CDR3 length is 15 residues. This chain's CDR3 is CASSPLRESNEKLFF. The CDR3 nucleotides are TGTGCCAGCTCACCACTGCGAGAGTCCAATGAAAAACTGTTTTTT.